This TCR beta chain was found in a study of T cell changes during pregnancy in multiple sclerosis (dated by TCRdb to about 2019). A note on the overall study: The study looked at changes in the T cell repertoire across pregnancy in women with multiple sclerosis.

On this clone itself: The specificity of this receptor is unknown. Relative to the germline gene, one junction end is altered; a read error may explain this.

Libraries were constructed by the immunoSEQ multiplex PCR assay. The source is immuneACCESS, and TCRdb retained only in-frame sequences with V and J called. Part of the clones is not carried over; for the studies checked, unresolved V genes explain less than half of this, and the remainder is unexplained. For this sample the table gives about 17,000 clones, of which 88% were detected only once. In total, the top ten clones hold around an eighth of the sample. CDR1 and CDR2, looked up from the germline V gene (reference sequence), are SSHAT and FNYEAQ. The CDR3, cysteine through phenylalanine, is 13 amino acids long. Only the CDR3 portion is preserved as DNA: 39 bases, with reading frame beginning at the first base.

The TCR comes from a female donor in good health, enrolled as a control in a pregnancy study. Here the chain combines TRBV7-7 and TRBJ2-7, with no reliable assignment of the D segment. The sequencing used CD8+ T cells from peripheral blood mononuclear cells, collected after pregnancy. Here is the DNA: TGTGCTAGCAGCTTAGGTTCCATCTACGAGCAGTACTTC. Its translation is CASSLGSIYEQYF.